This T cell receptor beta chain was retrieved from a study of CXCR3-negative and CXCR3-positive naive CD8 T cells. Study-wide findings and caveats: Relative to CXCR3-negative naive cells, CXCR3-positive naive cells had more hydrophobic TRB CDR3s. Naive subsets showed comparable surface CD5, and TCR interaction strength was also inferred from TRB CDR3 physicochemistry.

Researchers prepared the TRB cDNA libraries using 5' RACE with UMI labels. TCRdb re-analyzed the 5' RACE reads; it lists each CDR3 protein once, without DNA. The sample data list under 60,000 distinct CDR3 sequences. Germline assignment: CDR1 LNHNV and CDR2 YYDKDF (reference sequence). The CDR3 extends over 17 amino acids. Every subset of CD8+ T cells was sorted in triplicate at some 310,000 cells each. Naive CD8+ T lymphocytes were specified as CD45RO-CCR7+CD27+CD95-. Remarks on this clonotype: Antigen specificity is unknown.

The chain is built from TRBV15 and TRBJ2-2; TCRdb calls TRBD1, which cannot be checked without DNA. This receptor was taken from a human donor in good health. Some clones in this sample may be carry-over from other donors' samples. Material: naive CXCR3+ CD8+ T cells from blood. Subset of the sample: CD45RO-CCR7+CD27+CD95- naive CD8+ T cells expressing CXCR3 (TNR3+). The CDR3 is CATSRGRGGLLAGELFF.